This TCR beta chain was identified in a study of T cells in Graves' hyperthyroidism and ophthalmopathy. Overall study results and limits: Ophthalmopathy onset followed model prediction by a median approximately six months.

Amplified regions were TCR beta CDR3 sequences from RNA transcripts. In the first-round RT-PCR of the TCR CDR3, the HTBI primer set was used. TCRdb reanalysed the multiplex PCR reads using MiXCR and keeps one entry per CDR3 protein. The sample lists around 760,000 distinct CDR3 sequences, approximately 40% occurring once. This CDR3 has 13 amino acids. Between the trimmed V and J ends, which lost 0 bases and 6 bases, there was a span of 8 bases. Germline-derived CDR1 and CDR2 are LGHDT and YNNKEL (reference sequence). For the diagnoses, clinical symptoms, serum thyroxine and TRAb, thyroid ultrasound and orbital computed tomography were used. Turning to this clonotype: Its antigen is as yet unknown.

The sample comprised blood. V gene TRBV3-1 combines with J gene TRBJ1-2; D remains unclear. This TCR derives from a woman between 35 and 50 years old with Graves' hyperthyroidism. The CDR3 is CASSQDTRDGYTF. Written as DNA, the CDR3 is TGTGCCAGCAGCCAAGATACGCGAGATGGCTACACCTTC.